The 21 T cell receptor beta chains presented below share a single source sample, sequenced in a study of response to subunit inactivated influenza vaccine. TCRdb independently ran MiXCR on the RT-PCR reads; one entry per CDR3 protein. The table includes approximately 680,000 distinct CDR3 sequences, 15% to 19% detected once. The sequences come from PBMCs from blood, collected approximately 12 days after vaccination. All receptors derive from a man aged 50-60 years who received an inactivated influenza vaccine.

This chain uses TRBV29-1 with TRBJ2-3; 7 nucleotides agree with TRBD1. Germline V lookup: CDR1 SQVTM, CDR2 ANQGSEA. This CDR3 has 14 residues. With V trimmed by 6 bases and J by 1 base, 7 bases remained unmatched. The CDR3 nucleotides are TGCAGCGTCGACCGGGACAGAGGCACAGATACGCAGTATTTT. This codes for CSVDRDRGTDTQYF.

Only a few counts were recorded for this clonotype. J is TRBJ2-7 and V is TRBV29-1, with D hard to call. The germline V gene has CDR1 SQVTM and CDR2 ANQGSEA. This CDR3 region has 13 residues. V lost 2 bases, J lost 0 bases, and 8 bases lay in between. CDR3 bases: TGCAGCGTTGAAAGTCAGGACTCCTACGAGCAGTACTTC. It codes for CSVESQDSYEQYF.

The chain employs TRBV27 and TRBJ2-1; D is possibly TRBD2 (6 bases). Germline V gene lookup returns CDR1 MNHEY and CDR2 SMNVEV (reference sequence). The CDR3 is 15 residues long. Trimming removed 2 bases from V and 4 bases from J, with 12 bases in between. This CDR3 reads CASSLSIGTYNEQFF. CDR3 DNA sequence: TGTGCCAGCAGTTTAAGTATAGGGACTTACAATGAGCAGTTCTTC.

This clonotype was observed many times. The rearrangement links TRBV7-8 to TRBJ2-2; D uncertain. With 5 bases removed from V and 1 base from J, the gap between germline ends came to 8 bases. CDR1 and CDR2 from the germline V gene are SGHVS and FQNEAQ. This CDR3 is built from 14 residues. The CDR3 reads CASSPIRNTGELFF. The CDR3 DNA reads TGTGCCAGCAGCCCAATCAGGAACACCGGGGAGCTGTTTTTT. Full variable domain (missing parts from reference TRBV7-8 and TRBJ2-2): GAGVSQSPRYKVAKRGQDVALRCDPISGHVSLFWYQQALGQGPEFLTYFQNEAQLDKSGLPSDRFFAERPEGSVSTLKIQRTQQEDSAVYLCASSPIRNTGELFFGEGSRLTVL.

This clonotype was seen only a few times. This chain uses TRBV5-1 with TRBJ2-3; 9 bases map to TRBD1. With 4 bases clipped from V and 2 bases from J, the junction kept 5 bases outside the gene matches. The CDR3 consists of 15 residues. Per germline, CDR1 SGHRS and CDR2 YFSETQ. The CDR3 nucleotides read TGCGCCAGCAGCCCGGGACAGGGAATCACAGATACGCAGTATTTT. Its translation is CASSPGQGITDTQYF.

The chain is built from TRBV4-2 and TRBJ2-2; the match to TRBD2 covers 8 bases. CDR1 and CDR2 (germline): LGHNA, YNFKEQ. This CDR3 has 18 residues. Trimming removed 0 bases from V and 0 bases from J; junction bases left unmatched: 6. DNA of the CDR3: TGTGCCAGCAGCCAAGATGGGGCGGGGGGACCGAACACCGGGGAGCTGTTTTTT. This sequence encodes CASSQDGAGGPNTGELFF.

This clonotype was counted only a few times. This chain connects TRBV30 to TRBJ2-3; the D gene is possibly TRBD2 (7 bases). V was cut by 3 bases and J by 8 bases, with 12 bases left in between. CDR3 length: 12 residues. The V gene's germline CDR1 is GTSNPN and CDR2 SVGIG (reference sequence). The CDR3 nucleotides read TGTGCCTGGAGGAACAGGGAGGGTACGCAGTATTTT. Translation: CAWRNREGTQYF.

The CDR3 nucleotides are TGTGCCACCAGCAGAGTCCCGGGATCAGAGACCCAGTACTTC. It encodes CATSRVPGSETQYF. The rearrangement joins TRBV15 to TRBJ2-5, with D perhaps TRBD2 (5 bases). V was trimmed by 1 base and J by 4 bases, leaving 10 bases between them. Germline V CDR1 and CDR2: LNHNV, YYDKDF (reference sequence). This CDR3 has 14 residues.

V gene TRBV20-1 combines with J gene TRBJ2-1, with TRBD1 matching 10 bases. Trimming removed 1 base from V and 9 bases from J; junction bases left unmatched: 18. The germline V gene has CDR1 DFQATT and CDR2 SNEGSKA (reference sequence). This CDR3 is built from 18 residues. CDR3 sequence: CSARVRRGGQGYLGEQFF. The CDR3 DNA sequence: TGCAGTGCTAGAGTGCGCCGTGGGGGACAGGGGTATTTGGGTGAGCAGTTCTTC.

The sample holds a few counts of this clonotype. The chain is built from TRBV29-1 and TRBJ1-4; TRBD1 matches 7 bases. CDR3 length equals 15 residues. Trimming at V came to 4 bases and at J to 5 bases, leaving 10 bases not matched to a gene. Germline V gene lookup returns CDR1 SQVTM and CDR2 ANQGSEA. The CDR3 loop is CSVGSWQGGNEKLFF. CDR3 nucleotide sequence: TGCAGCGTTGGGTCGTGGCAGGGGGGGAATGAAAAACTGTTTTTT.

This clonotype was observed a handful of times. The J gene is TRBJ1-1, the V gene TRBV4-2; D might be TRBD1 (5 bases). V was shortened by 4 bases and J by 4 bases, with 16 bases between the two germline ends. The germline CDR1 and CDR2 sequences are LGHNA and YNFKEQ. This CDR3 has 15 residues. CDR3 DNA sequence: TGTGCCAGCAGCCCGGACACCTCCAGGAGCACTGAAGCTTTCTTT. Translating gives CASSPDTSRSTEAFF.

This clonotype came up many times. The chain is built from TRBV4-2 and TRBJ2-5; D call uncertain. The V gene's germline CDR1 is LGHNA and CDR2 YNFKEQ. This CDR3 has 15 residues. Between the trimmed V and J ends, which lost 0 bases and 2 bases, there was a span of 10 bases. The CDR3 loop is CASSQEVLGQETQYF. The CDR3 DNA follows: TGTGCCAGCAGCCAAGAGGTCCTAGGACAAGAGACCCAGTACTTC.

This sequence joins TRBV24-1 and TRBJ2-5, with a weak D call TRBD2 (5 bases). The CDR3 totals 15 residues. V was pared by 6 bases and J by 4 bases, with 17 bases between. Germline V gene data show CDR1 as KGHDR and CDR2 as SFDVKD. CDR3 in amino acids: CATSQESGFLETQYF. CDR3 nucleotides: TGTGCCACCAGTCAAGAATCGGGATTCTTAGAGACCCAGTACTTC.

This clonotype was observed a handful of times. V and J are TRBV12-3 or TRBV12-4 and TRBJ2-2; 14 nucleotides align to TRBD2. CDR3 length equals 18 residues. After removal of 6 bases from V and 0 bases from J, the junction contained 6 bases not matched to a gene. Written as DNA, the CDR3 is TGTGCCAGCAGGCCGACTAGCGGGAGGGGGACGAACACCGGGGAGCTGTTTTTT. This codes for CASRPTSGRGTNTGELFF.

The DNA for the CDR3 is TGCGCCAGCAGTTGGGGCGTGGGGGGTACGGACACTGAAGCTTTCTTT. Translation gives CASSWGVGGTDTEAFF. The chain uses TRBV10-2 and TRBJ1-1, with D perhaps matching TRBD1 (5 bases). Germline V gene lookup returns CDR1 WSHSY and CDR2 SAAADI. V was pared by 5 bases and J by 3 bases, with 19 bases between. The CDR3 is made up of 16 amino acids.

The chain carries TRBV6-1 and TRBJ1-3; D is uncertain. The germline gives CDR1 MNHNS, CDR2 SASEGT. The CDR3 is made up of 13 amino acids. V was pared by 5 bases and J by 2 bases, with 7 bases between. In DNA form, the CDR3 reads TGTGCCAGCAGTCAGACAACTGGAAACACCATATATTTT. As protein: CASSQTTGNTIYF.

This clonotype was detected only a few times. The rearrangement uses TRBV11-2 and TRBJ2-5, with 10 positions matching TRBD2. The ends lost 7 bases at V and 5 bases at J; junction bases unmatched: 7. CDR3 length equals 14 residues. Germline CDR1 and CDR2: SGHAT and FQNNGV. CDR3 sequence: CASTLSGGRETQYF. In nucleotides, the CDR3 is TGTGCCAGCACCCTTAGCGGGGGGAGGGAGACCCAGTACTTC.

This chain joins TRBV3-1 and TRBJ2-7; a weak D match, TRBD1 (6 bases). The CDR3 loop spans 15 amino acids. V shed 5 bases and J shed 6 bases, with 20 bases lying between them. Germline V gives CDR1 LGHDT, CDR2 YNNKEL (reference sequence). The CDR3: CASSYQGMGFGEQYF. CDR3 sequence (DNA): TGTGCCAGCAGCTACCAGGGGATGGGTTTTGGCGAGCAGTACTTC.

V gene TRBV7-2 combines with J gene TRBJ2-2; D gene uncertain. Germline CDR1 is SGHTA and CDR2 is FQGNSA. The CDR3 is made up of 14 amino acids. V was shortened by 5 bases and J by 4 bases, with 11 bases between the two germline ends. The DNA for the CDR3 is TGTGCCAGCAGCCCCCACTATGCCACCGGGGAGCTGTTTTTT. Protein: CASSPHYATGELFF.

This clonotype was seen at least ten times. This sequence joins TRBV11-2 and TRBJ2-7; 9 nucleotides agree with TRBD2. Looked up from germline, CDR1 is SGHAT and CDR2 is FQNNGV. After removal of 0 bases from V and 2 bases from J, the junction contained 2 bases not matched to a gene. This CDR3 is 15 amino acids long. In nucleotides, the CDR3 is TGTGCCAGCAGCTTAGAAGCTAGCGGGGCCTACGAGCAGTACTTC. Encoded protein: CASSLEASGAYEQYF.

The J gene is TRBJ2-1, the V gene TRBV4-3; D is undetermined. The CDR3 is 14 residues long. V lost 1 base to trimming and J lost 5 bases, with 9 bases between them. CDR1 and CDR2 (germline): LGHNA, YSLEER. The CDR3 is CASSQGTTDNEQFF. The CDR3 coding sequence is TGCGCCAGCAGCCAAGGAACTACCGACAATGAGCAGTTCTTC.